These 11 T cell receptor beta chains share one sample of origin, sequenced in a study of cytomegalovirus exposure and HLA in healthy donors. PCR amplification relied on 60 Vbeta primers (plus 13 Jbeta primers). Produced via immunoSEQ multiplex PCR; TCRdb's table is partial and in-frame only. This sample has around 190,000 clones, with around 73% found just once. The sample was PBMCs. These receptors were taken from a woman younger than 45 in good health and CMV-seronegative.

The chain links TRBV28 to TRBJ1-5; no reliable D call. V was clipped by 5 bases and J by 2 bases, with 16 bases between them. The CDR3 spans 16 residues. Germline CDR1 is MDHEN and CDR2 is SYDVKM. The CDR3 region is CASSVTTRAGNQPQHF. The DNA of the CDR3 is TGTGCCAGCAGTGTAACGACTAGGGCTGGCAATCAGCCCCAGCATTTT.

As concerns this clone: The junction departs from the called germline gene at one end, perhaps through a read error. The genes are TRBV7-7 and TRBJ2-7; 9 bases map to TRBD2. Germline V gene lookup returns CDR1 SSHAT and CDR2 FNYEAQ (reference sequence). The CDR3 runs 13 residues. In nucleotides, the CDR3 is TGTGCTAGCAGCTTTCGGCTAGCGGGGGAGCAGTACTTC. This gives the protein CASSFRLAGEQYF.

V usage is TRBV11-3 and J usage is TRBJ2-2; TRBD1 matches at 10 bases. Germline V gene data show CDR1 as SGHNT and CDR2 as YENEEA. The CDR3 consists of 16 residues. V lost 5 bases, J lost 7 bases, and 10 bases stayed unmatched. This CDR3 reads CASSPRPGQGNGELFF. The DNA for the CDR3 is TGTGCCAGCAGCCCAAGACCGGGACAGGGGAACGGGGAGCTGTTTTTT.

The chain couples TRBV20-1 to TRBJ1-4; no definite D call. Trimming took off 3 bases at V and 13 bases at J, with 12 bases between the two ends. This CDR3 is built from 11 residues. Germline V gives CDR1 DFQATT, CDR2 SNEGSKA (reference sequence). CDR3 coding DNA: TGCAGTGCTAGTGACCTCGGACTACTGTTTTTT. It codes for CSASDLGLLFF.

In DNA, the CDR3 is TGTGCCAGCAGCTTGAGGGGGCCCAGCAATCAGCCCCAGCATTTT. The encoded protein is CASSLRGPSNQPQHF. The chain couples TRBV5-6 to TRBJ1-5; TRBD1 matches at 7 bases. J lost 1 base, V lost 1 base, and 2 bases had no gene match. This CDR3 is built from 15 residues. Per the germline V gene, CDR1 is SGHDT and CDR2 is YYEEEE.

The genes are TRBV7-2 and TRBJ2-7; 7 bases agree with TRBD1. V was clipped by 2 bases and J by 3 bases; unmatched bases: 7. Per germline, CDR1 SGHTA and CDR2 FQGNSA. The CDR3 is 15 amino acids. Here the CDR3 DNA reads TGTGCCAGCAGCTTATGGGCAGGGGGATTCTACGAGCAGTACTTC. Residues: CASSLWAGGFYEQYF.

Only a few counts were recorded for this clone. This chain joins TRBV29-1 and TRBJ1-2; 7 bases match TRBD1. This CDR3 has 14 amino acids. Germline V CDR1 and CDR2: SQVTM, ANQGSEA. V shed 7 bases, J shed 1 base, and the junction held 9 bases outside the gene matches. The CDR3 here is CSAWTGPLNYGYTF. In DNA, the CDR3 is TGCAGCGCCTGGACAGGTCCCCTTAACTATGGCTACACCTTC.

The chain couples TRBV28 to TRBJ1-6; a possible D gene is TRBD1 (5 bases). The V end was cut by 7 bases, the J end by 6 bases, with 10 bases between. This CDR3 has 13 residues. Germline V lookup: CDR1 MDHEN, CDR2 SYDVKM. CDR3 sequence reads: CASMGPLNSPLHF. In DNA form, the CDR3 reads TGTGCCAGCATGGGGCCGCTTAATTCACCCCTCCACTTT.

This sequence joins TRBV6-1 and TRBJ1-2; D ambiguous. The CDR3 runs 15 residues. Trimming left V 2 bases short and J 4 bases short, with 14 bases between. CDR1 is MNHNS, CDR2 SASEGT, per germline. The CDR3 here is CASSEWWLEGYGYTF. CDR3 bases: TGTGCCAGCAGTGAATGGTGGCTGGAGGGCTATGGCTACACCTTC.

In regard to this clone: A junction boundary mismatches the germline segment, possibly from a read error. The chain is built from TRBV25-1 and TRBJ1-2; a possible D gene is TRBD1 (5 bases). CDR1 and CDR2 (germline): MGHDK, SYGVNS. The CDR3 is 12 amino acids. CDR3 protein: CAGGRVGRGYPF. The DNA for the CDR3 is TGTGCGGGAGGCAGGGTGGGTAGAGGCTACCCCTTC.

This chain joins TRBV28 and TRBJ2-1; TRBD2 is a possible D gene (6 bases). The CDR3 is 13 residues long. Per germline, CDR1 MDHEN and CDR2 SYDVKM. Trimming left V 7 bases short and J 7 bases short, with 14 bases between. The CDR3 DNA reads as TGTGCCAGCACCTTGACTAGTTATAATGAGCAGTTCTTC. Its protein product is CASTLTSYNEQFF.